This TCR beta chain stems from a study of cytomegalovirus exposure and HLA in healthy donors. PCR primers comprised 60 Vbeta and 13 Jbeta primers. Sequencing used immunoSEQ multiplex PCR; TCRdb keeps in-frame clones, though not all of them. The data show around 120,000 clones, about 78% seen once. Whole-study findings and limits: Published work reported that the classifier diagnosed cytomegalovirus status with high specificity and sensitivity. Association of a missense DCLRE1C variant with TCR beta V- and J-gene trimming was reported in a later analysis. Testing in vitro showed a few CMV-associated chains specific for CMV antigens. An analysis that was carried out later associated 15,000 to 20,000 TCR beta sequences with HLA alleles at 0.05 false discovery rate.

The CDR3 sequence is 16 residues long. The V end was cut by 2 bases, the J end by 6 bases, with 20 bases between. Germline V gene data show CDR1 as KGHSH and CDR2 as LQKENI. Concerning this clone itself: Its specificity is unknown.

The chain has TRBV18 and TRBJ2-7, with D maybe TRBD1 (5 bases). The TCR originated in a human donor in good health. Material for sequencing was PBMCs. In nucleotides, the CDR3 is TGTGCCAGCTCACCAAAGAAAGCCGACAGTTGGAGCGAGCAGTACTTC. Residues: CASSPKKADSWSEQYF.